The 21 T cell receptor beta chains below come from one sample, sequenced in a study of CD8 T cell repertoires and HIV-1 epitope variants (TCRdb year 2020). Library preparation was by the immunoSEQ multiplex PCR assay. TCRdb mirrors the immuneACCESS table, restricted to in-frame sequences. Some clones are absent from its copies; in checked studies, under half trace to an unresolved V gene, and the reason for the others is unknown. Counted in this sample were about 6,000 clones; over 60% of them appeared once. The top ten clonotypes cover roughly 42% of the sample. These receptors are not linked to any known antigen. Material for sequencing was cultured CD8+ T cells derived from PBMCs. All receptors derive from a male donor with HIV.

The V gene is TRBV19, the J gene TRBJ1-4, with a weak D call TRBD1 (6 bases). Deletions cut 3 bases from V and 12 bases from J, with 26 bases between. There are 17 residues in the CDR3. CDR1 is LNHDA, CDR2 SQIVND, per germline (reference sequence). The DNA of the CDR3 is TGTGCCAGTAGTATGGGGGGCACCGTGGTCGTGTGGTCGGAACTGTTTTTT. It encodes CASSMGGTVVVWSELFF. The full variable domain, in which reference TRBV19 and TRBJ1-4 provide the parts outside the CDR3, is DGGITQSPKYLFRKEGQNVTLSCEQNLNHDAMYWYRQDPGQGLRLIYYSQIVNDFQKGDIAEGYSVSREKKESFPLTVTSAQKNPTAFYLCASSMGGTVVVWSELFFGSGTQLSVL.

This clone turned up a few times. V gene TRBV28 combines with J gene TRBJ1-2, with TRBD1 matching over 9 bases. This CDR3 has 16 amino acids. The trim removed 5 bases at V and 4 bases at J, leaving 11 bases unmatched. From germline, CDR1 is MDHEN and CDR2 SYDVKM. CDR3 nucleotides: TGTGCCAGCAGTACAAGGGGGGACAGGGCCATCTATGGCTACACCTTC. It encodes CASSTRGDRAIYGYTF.

The CDR3 DNA sequence: TGCGCCAGCAGCCCGGACGGGGTGAACACTGAAGCTTTCTTT. Protein sequence: CASSPDGVNTEAFF. The chain uses TRBV5-1 and TRBJ1-1; no definite D call. V was clipped by 4 bases and J by 0 bases, with 10 bases between them. Germline V lookup: CDR1 SGHRS, CDR2 YFSETQ. CDR3 length: 14 amino acids. Looking up the rest from reference TRBV5-1 and TRBJ1-1 gives the full variable domain: KAGVTQTPRYLIKTRGQQVTLSCSPISGHRSVSWYQQTPGQGLQFLFEYFSETQRNKGNFPGRFSGRQFSNSRSEMNVSTLELGDSALYLCASSPDGVNTEAFFGQGTRLTVV.

This clone was counted a few times. The chain links TRBV19 to TRBJ2-7; 9 nucleotides line up with TRBD1. CDR1 and CDR2 (germline): LNHDA, SQIVND (reference sequence). With V trimmed by 6 bases and J by 3 bases, 9 bases remained unmatched. CDR3 length equals 15 residues. CDR3 protein: CASRSAGQGFYEQYF. The CDR3 region has the DNA TGTGCCAGTAGGTCAGCGGGACAGGGCTTCTACGAGCAGTACTTC. Variable domain in full (rest from reference TRBV19 and TRBJ2-7): DGGITQSPKYLFRKEGQNVTLSCEQNLNHDAMYWYRQDPGQGLRLIYYSQIVNDFQKGDIAEGYSVSREKKESFPLTVTSAQKNPTAFYLCASRSAGQGFYEQYFGPGTRLTVT.

The chain couples TRBV10-3 to TRBJ2-7; the D call may be TRBD1 or TRBD2 (5 bases each). Germline V gives CDR1 ENHRY, CDR2 SYGVKD. The V end was cut by 4 bases, the J end by 0 bases, with 7 bases between. The CDR3 runs to 13 residues. The CDR3 reads CAISGDDSYEQYF. Here the CDR3 DNA reads TGTGCCATCAGTGGGGACGACTCCTACGAGCAGTACTTC.

This chain joins TRBV28 and TRBJ2-7; 8 bases are a match to TRBD1. Per the germline V gene, CDR1 is MDHEN and CDR2 is SYDVKM. There are 17 residues in the CDR3. The ends lost 4 bases at V and 0 bases at J; junction bases unmatched: 11. As DNA, the CDR3 is TGTGCCAGCAGTTCATATTCTGGGGACAGGAGCTCCTACGAGCAGTACTTC. This codes for CASSSYSGDRSSYEQYF.

V and J are TRBV6-1 and TRBJ1-2; D ambiguous. The germline V gene has CDR1 MNHNS and CDR2 SASEGT. V was trimmed by 1 base and J by 1 base, leaving 13 bases between them. CDR3 length: 16 amino acids. Written as DNA, the CDR3 is TGTGCCAGCAGTGAAGTAGCAAACCTTATTAACTATGGCTACACCTTC. Residues: CASSEVANLINYGYTF.

This clone was counted between two and nine times. V and J are TRBV28 and TRBJ1-1; a possible D gene is TRBD1 (5 bases). The CDR3 has 13 residues. Germline CDR1 is MDHEN and CDR2 is SYDVKM. With 7 bases removed from V and 2 bases from J, the gap between germline ends came to 11 bases. The CDR3 loop is CASNRDLNTEAFF. The CDR3 nucleotides are TGTGCCAGCAATCGGGACCTCAACACTGAAGCTTTCTTT. The full variable domain, its missing parts supplied by reference TRBV28 and TRBJ1-1, is DVKVTQSSRYLVKRTGEKVFLECVQDMDHENMFWYRQDPGLGLRLIYFSYDVKMKEKGDIPEGYSVSREKKERFSLILESASTNQTSMYLCASNRDLNTEAFFGQGTRLTVV.

The chain couples TRBV28 to TRBJ1-5, with 7 bases aligning to TRBD1. V was clipped by 7 bases and J by 0 bases; unmatched bases: 6. The CDR3 is 15 residues long. Per germline, CDR1 MDHEN and CDR2 SYDVKM. The CDR3, as DNA: TGTGCCAGCATCCGACAGGGCCATAGCAATCAGCCCCAGCATTTT. Encoded protein: CASIRQGHSNQPQHF.

The V and J genes are TRBV6-1 and TRBJ2-2; D may be TRBD1 (5 bases). V lost 0 bases, J lost 3 bases, and 5 bases lay in between. Germline V gene lookup returns CDR1 MNHNS and CDR2 SASEGT. CDR3 size: 14 residues. In nucleotides, the CDR3 is TGTGCCAGCAGTGAAGCGACAGACACCGGGGAGCTGTTTTTT. Its translation: CASSEATDTGELFF.

The chain combines TRBV21-1 with TRBJ1-1. TRBV21-1 is marked as a pseudogene. The CDR3 sequence is 14 residues long. The CDR3 nucleotides read TGTGCCAGCAGCCCGGAAACCCCTCGACGCGTTGCTTTCTTT. Translated: CASSPETPRRVAFF.

Only a few counts were recorded for this clone. V is TRBV5-4 and J is TRBJ2-2; D ambiguous. The germline V gene encodes CDR1 SGHNT and CDR2 YYREEE (reference sequence). The V end was cut by 2 bases, the J end by 4 bases, with 9 bases between. This CDR3 contains 14 residues. The CDR3: CASSLATFTGELFF. The CDR3 nucleotides read TGTGCCAGCAGCTTAGCAACATTCACCGGGGAGCTGTTTTTT.

This chain connects TRBV19 to TRBJ2-1; 11 bases align to TRBD2. Germline V gives CDR1 LNHDA, CDR2 SQIVND (reference sequence). The CDR3 runs 15 residues. The J segment lost 2 bases and the V segment lost 5 bases, leaving 2 bases of the junction unmatched. For the CDR3, the DNA is TGTGCCAGTAGTCATAGCGGGAGGGCCTACAATGAGCAGTTCTTC. This sequence encodes CASSHSGRAYNEQFF. Variable domain in full (rest from reference TRBV19 and TRBJ2-1): DGGITQSPKYLFRKEGQNVTLSCEQNLNHDAMYWYRQDPGQGLRLIYYSQIVNDFQKGDIAEGYSVSREKKESFPLTVTSAQKNPTAFYLCASSHSGRAYNEQFFGPGTRLTVL.

This clone occurred a few times. This rearrangement joins TRBV5-6 to TRBJ2-2; 7 nucleotides align to TRBD1. The germline CDR1 and CDR2 sequences are SGHDT and YYEEEE. The ends lost 1 base at V and 0 bases at J; junction bases unmatched: 9. The CDR3 is made up of 18 amino acids. CDR3 nucleotides: TGTGCCAGCAGCTTGTTAGGAGCCGGGACAGCGAACACCGGGGAGCTGTTTTTT. Translation gives CASSLLGAGTANTGELFF.

The rearrangement joins TRBV7-3 to TRBJ2-3; possibly TRBD2 for D (6 bases). Trimming removed 5 bases at V and 1 base at J, with 16 bases between. Germline V gives CDR1 SGHTA, CDR2 FQGTGA. The CDR3 is 16 residues long. CDR3 loop: CASSTYPTSRTDTQYF. Written as DNA, the CDR3 is TGTGCCAGCAGCACTTACCCAACTAGCCGCACAGATACGCAGTATTTT.

J is TRBJ2-1 and V is TRBV7-6; 7 positions agree with TRBD2. V trimming: 3 bases; J trimming: 8 bases; junction bases outside the gene matches: 7. The germline gives CDR1 SGHVS, CDR2 FNYEAQ. This CDR3 contains 14 residues. CDR3 protein: CASSLGGRGDEQFF. In DNA form, the CDR3 reads TGTGCCAGCAGCTTGGGCGGGAGAGGCGATGAGCAGTTCTTC.

This clone was detected only once. The chain uses TRBV2 and TRBJ2-2; the match to TRBD2 covers 7 bases. Germline V gene lookup returns CDR1 SNHLY and CDR2 FYNNEI. V was clipped by 3 bases and J by 0 bases; unmatched bases: 1. This CDR3 comprises 15 residues. As DNA, the CDR3 is TGTGCCAGCAGTGAGGGGACTACGAACACCGGGGAGCTGTTTTTT. Its translation is CASSEGTTNTGELFF.

This clone came up once. The chain uses TRBV13 and TRBJ2-7, with D unresolved. CDR1 and CDR2 from the germline V gene are PRHDT and FYEKMQ (reference sequence). The CDR3 covers 15 residues. The V gene lost 3 bases and the J gene lost 5 bases, with 17 bases spanning the gap. CDR3 region: CASSFSVSLGNEQYF. The CDR3 coding sequence is TGTGCCAGCAGCTTCTCCGTCTCGCTGGGAAACGAGCAGTACTTC.

By share, this clone counts as large (0.1 to 1%). The CDR3, as DNA: TGTGCCATCAGTGAGTCTCTGGGGGTATCTGGGGCCAACGTCCTGACTTTC. It yields the protein CAISESLGVSGANVLTF. The V gene is TRBV10-3, the J gene TRBJ2-6, with D possibly being TRBD1 or TRBD2 (5 bases each). The CDR3 contains 17 residues. The V end lost 0 bases, the J end lost 1 base, and 10 bases lay between the germline ends. The germline V gene has CDR1 ENHRY and CDR2 SYGVKD.

The chain carries TRBV6-5 and TRBJ2-5; 9 bases align to TRBD1. The CDR3 loop spans 12 amino acids. With 5 bases clipped from V and 5 bases from J, the junction kept 0 bases outside the gene matches. Germline CDR1 is MNHEY and CDR2 is SVGAGI. The CDR3 sequence is CASSTGGETQYF. The CDR3 region has the DNA TGTGCCAGCAGTACAGGGGGCGAGACCCAGTACTTC.

This chain connects TRBV16 to TRBJ2-2, with D uncertain. The CDR3 runs to 16 residues. Germline lookup yields CDR1 KGHSY and CDR2 FQNENV. Deletions cut 0 bases from V and 6 bases from J, with 14 bases between. This CDR3 reads CASSQSKSRAAGELFF. DNA for the CDR3: TGTGCCAGCAGCCAATCAAAGTCCCGGGCCGCCGGGGAGCTGTTTTTT. The full variable domain, rest sourced from reference TRBV16 and TRBJ2-2, is GEEVAQTPKHLVRGEGQKAKLYCAPIKGHSYVFWYQQVLKNEFKFLISFQNENVFDETGMPKERFSAKCLPNSPCSLEIQATKLEDSAVYFCASSQSKSRAAGELFFGEGSRLTVL.